This TCR beta chain was captured in a study of post-analysis software for immune sequencing data. Findings of the study overall: Patients showed TRBV5-6, TRBV5-1 and TRBV20-1 among five TRBV segments more frequent than in controls.

To note about this clonotype: Its target is unknown.

V shed 0 bases and J shed 4 bases, with 14 bases lying between them. The germline V gene encodes CDR1 SGHRS and CDR2 YFSETQ. The CDR3 covers 15 residues. TCR beta cDNA libraries included unique molecular identifiers. MiXCR, run by TCRdb on the PCR reads, gives a single entry per CDR3 protein. The table lists 450,000 to 650,000 distinct CDR3 sequences, roughly 46% of them singletons. The clonotype originates from a girl aged 5 to 17 with multiple sclerosis. The gene calls are TRBV5-1 and TRBJ2-7; D may be TRBD1 (5 bases). The sample comprised blood. CDR3 nucleotides: TGCGCCAGCAGCTTGGAGACCGGACACCTATACGAGCAGTACTTC. Amino acids: CASSLETGHLYEQYF.